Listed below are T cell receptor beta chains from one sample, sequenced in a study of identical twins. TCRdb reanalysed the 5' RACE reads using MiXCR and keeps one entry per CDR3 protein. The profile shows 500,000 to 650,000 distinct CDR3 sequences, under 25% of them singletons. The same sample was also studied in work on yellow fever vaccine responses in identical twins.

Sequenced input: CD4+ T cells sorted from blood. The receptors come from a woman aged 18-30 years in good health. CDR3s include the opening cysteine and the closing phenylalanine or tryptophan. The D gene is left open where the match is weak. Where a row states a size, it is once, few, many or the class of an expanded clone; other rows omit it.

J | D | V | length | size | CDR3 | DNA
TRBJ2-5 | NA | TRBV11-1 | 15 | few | CASNQKGGLAETQYF | TGTGCCAGCAACCAAAAAGGGGGCCTAGCGGAGACCCAGTACTTC
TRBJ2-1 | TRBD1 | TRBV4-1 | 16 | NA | CASSLSTTGAYNEQFF | TGCGCCAGCAGCTTATCAACGACAGGGGCCTACAATGAGCAGTTCTTC
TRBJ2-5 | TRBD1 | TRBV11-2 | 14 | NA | CASSFLQGEGTQYF | TGTGCCAGCAGCTTTCTTCAGGGGGAAGGGACCCAGTACTTC
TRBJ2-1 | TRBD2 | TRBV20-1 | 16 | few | CSATRTSGGARNEQFF | TGCAGTGCTACCCGGACTAGCGGGGGGGCAAGGAATGAGCAGTTCTTC
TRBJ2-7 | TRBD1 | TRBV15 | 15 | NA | CATSRDRDSTYEQYF | TGTGCCACCAGCAGAGACCGGGACAGCACCTACGAGCAGTACTTC
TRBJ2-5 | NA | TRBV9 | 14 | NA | CASSVLDLGETQYF | TGTGCCAGCAGCGTTCTAGATTTAGGGGAGACCCAGTACTTC
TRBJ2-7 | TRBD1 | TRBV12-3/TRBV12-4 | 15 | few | CASSLATGSWYEQYF | TGTGCCAGCAGTTTAGCGACAGGGTCGTGGTACGAGCAGTACTTC
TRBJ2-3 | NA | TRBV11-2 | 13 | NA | CASSFGPPDTQYF | TGTGCCAGCAGCTTCGGGCCCCCAGATACGCAGTATTTT
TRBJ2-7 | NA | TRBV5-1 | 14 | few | CASSSGQITYEQYF | TGCGCCAGCAGCTCCGGACAGATCACCTACGAGCAGTACTTC
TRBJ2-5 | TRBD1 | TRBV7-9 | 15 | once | CASSLAGTGIETQYF | TGTGCCAGCAGCTTAGCCGGGACAGGGATAGAGACCCAGTACTTC
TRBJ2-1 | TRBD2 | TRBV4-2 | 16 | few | CASSPFTSGSRNEQFF | TGTGCCAGCAGCCCGTTCACTAGCGGGAGCCGGAATGAGCAGTTCTTC
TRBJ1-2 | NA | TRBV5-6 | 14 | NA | CASGEGWQGGGYTF | TGTGCCAGCGGAGAGGGGTGGCAGGGCGGAGGCTACACCTTC
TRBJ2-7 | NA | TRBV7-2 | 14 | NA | CASSTGLGSYEQYF | TGTGCCAGCAGCACTGGGTTGGGCTCCTACGAGCAGTACTTC
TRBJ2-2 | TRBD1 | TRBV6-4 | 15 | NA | CASSEQGVFTGELFF | TGTGCCAGCAGTGAGCAGGGGGTATTCACCGGGGAGCTGTTTTTT
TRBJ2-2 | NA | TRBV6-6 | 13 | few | CASSGVSTGELFF | TGTGCCAGCAGCGGAGTTTCCACCGGGGAGCTGTTTTTT
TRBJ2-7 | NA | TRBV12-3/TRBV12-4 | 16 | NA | CASSFSSATGSYEQYF | TGTGCCAGCAGTTTTTCGTCGGCGACAGGATCCTACGAGCAGTACTTC
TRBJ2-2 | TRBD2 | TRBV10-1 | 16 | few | CASSEETSGSPGELFF | TGCGCCAGCAGTGAGGAGACTAGCGGGAGCCCCGGGGAGCTGTTTTTT
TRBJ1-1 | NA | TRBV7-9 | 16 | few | CASSFPRGARDTEAFF | TGTGCCAGCAGCTTCCCAAGAGGGGCGCGGGACACTGAAGCTTTCTTT
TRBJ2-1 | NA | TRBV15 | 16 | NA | CATSRDVGGAYNEQFF | TGTGCCACCAGCAGAGATGTGGGGGGTGCTTACAATGAGCAGTTCTTC
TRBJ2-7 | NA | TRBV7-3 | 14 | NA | CASAGGPIPYEQYF | TGTGCCAGCGCCGGAGGGCCCATACCCTACGAGCAGTACTTC
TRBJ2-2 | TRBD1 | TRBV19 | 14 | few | CASSYQGALGELFF | TGTGCCAGTAGTTACCAGGGGGCGTTAGGGGAGCTGTTTTTT
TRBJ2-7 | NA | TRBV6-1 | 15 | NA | CASSPRSSSRGEQYF | TGTGCCAGCAGTCCCCGTAGTAGCTCCAGAGGGGAGCAGTACTTC
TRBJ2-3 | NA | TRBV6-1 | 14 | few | CASRLMDTTDTQYF | TGTGCCAGCAGACTTATGGACACCACAGATACGCAGTATTTT
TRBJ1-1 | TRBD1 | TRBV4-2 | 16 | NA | CASSQAMGQKNTEAFF | TGTGCCAGCAGCCAGGCCATGGGACAGAAGAACACTGAAGCTTTCTTT
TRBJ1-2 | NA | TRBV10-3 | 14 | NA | CAISVDVILYGYTF | TGTGCCATCAGTGTGGATGTGATCTTGTATGGCTACACCTTC
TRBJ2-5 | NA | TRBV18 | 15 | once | CASSPGASFEETQYF | TGTGCCAGCTCACCAGGGGCCAGTTTTGAAGAGACCCAGTACTTC
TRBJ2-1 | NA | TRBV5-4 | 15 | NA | CASSPLRDAGLVEFF | TGTGCCAGCAGCCCCCTTCGGGACGCGGGATTGGTCGAGTTCTTC
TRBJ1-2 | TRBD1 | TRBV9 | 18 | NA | CASSVDRRPGQGNYGYTF | TGTGCCAGCAGCGTAGACCGGCGGCCTGGACAGGGCAACTATGGCTACACCTTC
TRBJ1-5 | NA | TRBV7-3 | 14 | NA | CASSVNRILQAQHF | TGTGCCAGCAGCGTCAACAGGATCCTCCAGGCCCAGCATTTT
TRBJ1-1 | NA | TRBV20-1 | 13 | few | CSARVTMNTEAFF | TGCAGTGCTAGAGTTACGATGAACACTGAAGCTTTCTTT
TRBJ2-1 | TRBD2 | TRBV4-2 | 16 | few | CASSQSGLAGEVEQFF | TGTGCCAGCAGCCAATCCGGACTAGCGGGAGAAGTTGAGCAGTTCTTC
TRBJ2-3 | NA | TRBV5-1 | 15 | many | CASKYDLRSTDTQYF | TGCGCCAGCAAGTATGATTTAAGAAGCACAGATACGCAGTATTTT
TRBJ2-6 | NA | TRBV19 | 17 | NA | CASRRSGGESGANVLTF | TGTGCCAGTAGGAGGTCCGGGGGCGAATCTGGGGCCAACGTCCTGACTTTC
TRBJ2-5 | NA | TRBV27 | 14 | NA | CASTCRWIEETQYF | TGTGCCAGCACCTGCCGGTGGATTGAAGAGACCCAGTACTTC
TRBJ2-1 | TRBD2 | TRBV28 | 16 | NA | CASSSLTNTGRNEQFF | TGTGCCAGCAGTTCTCTGACAAATACCGGGAGGAATGAGCAGTTCTTC
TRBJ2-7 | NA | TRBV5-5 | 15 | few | CASSLLFDRSYEQYF | TGTGCCAGCAGCTTGCTTTTCGACAGGTCCTACGAGCAGTACTTC
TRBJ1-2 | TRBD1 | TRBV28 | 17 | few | CASSSPSHSGGYYGYTF | TGTGCCAGCAGTTCACCCTCGCACTCAGGGGGGTACTATGGCTACACCTTC
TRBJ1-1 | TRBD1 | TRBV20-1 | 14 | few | CSAPGGTENTEAFF | TGCAGTGCCCCTGGCGGGACAGAGAACACTGAAGCTTTCTTT
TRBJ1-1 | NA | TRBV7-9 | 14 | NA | CASSLLRGDTEAFF | TGTGCCAGCAGCTTACTCAGGGGAGACACTGAAGCTTTCTTT
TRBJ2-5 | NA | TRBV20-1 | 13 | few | CSARSGSQETQYF | TGCAGTGCCCGAAGCGGTTCCCAAGAGACCCAGTACTTC
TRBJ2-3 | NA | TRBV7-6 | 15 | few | CASSSATGPTDTQYF | TGTGCCAGCAGCTCAGCAACGGGGCCCACAGATACGCAGTATTTT
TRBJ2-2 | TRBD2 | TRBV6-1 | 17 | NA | CASSPHGTIQNTGELFF | TGTGCCAGCAGTCCTCATGGGACTATCCAAAACACCGGGGAGCTGTTTTTT
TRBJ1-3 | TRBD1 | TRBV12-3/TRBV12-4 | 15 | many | CASRSGQGIGNTIYF | TGTGCCAGCAGGTCGGGACAGGGGATCGGAAACACCATATATTTT
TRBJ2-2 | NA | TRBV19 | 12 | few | CASIGGPGELFF | TGTGCCAGTATCGGGGGGCCCGGGGAGCTGTTTTTT